This TCR beta chain was captured by sequencing in a study of spatial heterogeneity in lung cancer. Across the whole study: Detected sequences consistently included more beta-chain ones than alpha-chain ones. Unique TCR and UMI combinations averaged more than ten appearances each in raw reads.

General study findings and limits: The number of expanded tumor alpha and beta chains correlated with mutation number.

This clonotype is classed as medium-sized (0.01 to 0.1%). What it binds is not known. Trimming pared 7 bases from V and 6 bases from J, leaving 13 bases between. Germline CDR1 reads LNHDA; CDR2 reads SQIVND (reference sequence). The CDR3 extends over 14 amino acids. Time point indicated: sample taken at primary tumor resection. MiXCR, applied by TCRdb to the 5' RACE reads, yields one record per CDR3 protein. The repertoire holds a few thousand distinct CDR3 sequences, roughly a tenth seen once, with nearly 6.5% in the top ten. The input for sequencing was lung tumor tissue, taken at surgery. The receptor's source is a female donor with early-stage non-small cell lung cancer. The chain carries TRBV19 and TRBJ1-6, with a weak D call TRBD1 (5 bases). CDR3 in DNA: TGTGCCAGTATGCGGGACTTCGCTAATTCACCCCTCCACTTT. Encoded protein: CASMRDFANSPLHF.